These 17 T cell receptor beta chains came from one sample sequenced in a study of T cells in Graves' hyperthyroidism and ophthalmopathy. Template material for amplifying TCR beta CDR3 regions consisted of RNA transcripts. Initially, a first-round RT-PCR of the TCR CDR3 employed the HTBI primer set. TCRdb analysed the multiplex PCR reads with MiXCR anew, one entry per CDR3 protein. The sample includes under 350,000 distinct CDR3 sequences, about 18% of them seen just once. The sequenced sample consisted of blood. These receptors came from a woman in her fifties or sixties with Graves' hyperthyroidism.

This clonotype was counted many times. CDR3: CASSQGLGETQYF. The DNA for the CDR3 is TGTGCCAGCAGTCAGGGGCTAGGAGAGACCCAGTACTTC. V and J are TRBV2 and TRBJ2-5; possibly TRBD1 for D (6 bases). The CDR3 loop spans 13 amino acids. The V and J ends lost 5 bases and 4 bases respectively, with 11 bases between them. CDR1 is SNHLY, CDR2 FYNNEI, per germline.

The chain links TRBV5-6 to TRBJ2-1, with 8 bases matching TRBD1. This CDR3 region has 14 residues. Looked up from germline, CDR1 is SGHDT and CDR2 is YYEEEE. V lost 4 bases to trimming and J lost 6 bases; unmatched junction nucleotides: 6. DNA for the CDR3: TGTGCCAGCAGCCCAGGACAGGGTAGCAATGAGCAGTTCTTC. It specifies CASSPGQGSNEQFF.

The J gene is TRBJ2-2, the V gene TRBV11-3; either TRBD1 or TRBD2 may fit D (6 bases each). Deletions cut 5 bases from V and 3 bases from J, with 10 bases between. This CDR3 is built from 14 residues. Germline-derived CDR1 and CDR2 are SGHNT and YENEEA. DNA for the CDR3: TGTGCCAGCAGCCCTCGGGGGCACACCGGGGAGCTGTTTTTT. This encodes CASSPRGHTGELFF.

This clonotype was detected many times. The chain employs TRBV7-8 and TRBJ1-5, with 11 bases identical to TRBD1. From germline, CDR1 is SGHVS and CDR2 FQNEAQ. The CDR3 runs to 18 residues. Unmatched junction bases numbered 16, after V lost 4 bases and J lost 8 bases. The CDR3 region is CASSSRTGGGFWQEPQHF. In DNA, the CDR3 is TGTGCCAGCAGCTCCCGGACAGGGGGCGGTTTTTGGCAGGAGCCCCAGCATTTT.

This clonotype has more than one count but fewer than ten. The chain couples TRBV27 to TRBJ2-5; D is ambiguous. V lost 6 bases, J lost 11 bases, and 13 bases lay in between. CDR1 MNHEY and CDR2 SMNVEV come from the germline V gene (reference sequence). The CDR3 length is 11 residues. CDR3 in amino acids: CASSFSRPQYF. CDR3 DNA: TGTGCCAGCAGCTTTTCCCGACCTCAGTACTTC.

This clonotype was picked up a small number of times. The chain carries TRBV7-9 and TRBJ2-7, with D unclear. This CDR3 is 13 amino acids long. Germline CDR1 reads SEHNR; CDR2 reads FQNEAQ (reference sequence). The V end was cut by 1 base, the J end by 2 bases, with 6 bases between. For the CDR3, the DNA is TGTGCCAGCAGCTTAGGGCCCCCCTACGAGCAGTACGTC. Protein sequence: CASSLGPPYEQYV.

V gene TRBV4-1 combines with J gene TRBJ2-2; D possibly uses TRBD1 or TRBD2 (5 bases each). V dropped 3 bases and J dropped 4 bases, with 9 bases sitting between them. The CDR3 runs to 14 residues. CDR1 and CDR2 from the germline V gene are MGHRA and YSYEKL. This CDR3 is CASSQGEVTGELFF. CDR3 nucleotide sequence: TGCGCCAGCAGCCAGGGGGAAGTCACCGGGGAGCTGTTTTTT.

Remarks on this clonotype: This sequence may be a read error, since a much larger clone differs from it by one base. CDR3 nucleotide sequence: TGTGCCGGCAGCTTAGGGACGGGGCGGAATGAGCAGTTCTTC. Translation: CAGSLGTGRNEQFF. The chain recombines TRBV7-2 with TRBJ2-1; D is perhaps TRBD1 or TRBD2 (5 bases each). Per the germline V gene, CDR1 is SGHTA and CDR2 is FQGNSA. The CDR3 is 14 amino acids. Full variable domain (missing parts from reference TRBV7-2 and TRBJ2-1): GAGVSQSPSNKVTEKGKDVELRCDPISGHTALYWYRQSLGQGLEFLIYFQGNSAPDKSGLPSDRFSAERTGGSVSTLTIQRTQQEDSAVYLCAGSLGTGRNEQFFGPGTRLTVL.

On this clonotype: The junction differs from germline at one of its ends, possibly a read error. The chain carries TRBV3-1 and TRBJ2-1; 11 bases match TRBD2. Germline V gives CDR1 LGHDT, CDR2 YNNKEL (reference sequence). The CDR3 is 15 amino acids. The CDR3 loop is CASGHGLAGGNEQFF. CDR3 nucleotides: TGTGCCAGCGGCCACGGGCTAGCGGGAGGTAATGAGCAGTTCTTC.

The rearrangement joins TRBV7-3 to TRBJ2-3, with TRBD2 matching 8 bases. The CDR3 is 16 amino acids. Germline V gene data show CDR1 as SGHTA and CDR2 as FQGTGA. V was pared by 5 bases and J by 0 bases, with 7 bases of the junction left unmatched. CDR3 amino acids: CASSRGSGISTDTQYF. In DNA, the CDR3 is TGTGCCAGCAGCCGAGGTAGCGGGATTAGCACAGATACGCAGTATTTT.

This clonotype was observed a few times. The chain has TRBV6-1 and TRBJ2-7; no clear D gene. Germline V gene sequence: CDR1 MNHNS, CDR2 SASEGT. The CDR3 has 15 amino acids. V was pared by 1 base and J by 0 bases, with 10 bases between. The CDR3: CASSEEDLLSYEQYF. In nucleotides, the CDR3 is TGTGCCAGCAGTGAAGAGGATCTCCTCTCCTACGAGCAGTACTTC.

This clonotype turned up a few times. The chain is built from TRBV6-1 and TRBJ2-3, with 12 positions matching TRBD1. The trim removed 5 bases at V and 1 base at J, leaving 7 bases unmatched. The CDR3 is 17 residues long. Germline CDR1 and CDR2: MNHNS and SASEGT. CDR3 residues: CASSSGQGAGGTDTQYF. CDR3 coding DNA: TGTGCCAGCAGTTCGGGACAGGGGGCTGGGGGCACAGATACGCAGTATTTT.

Remarks on this clonotype: This may be a read error, as it is one base from a much larger clone. The V and J genes are TRBV28 and TRBJ2-3; TRBD2 agrees at 11 bases. CDR1 is MDHEN, CDR2 SYDVKM, per germline. This CDR3 has 18 amino acids. The V gene end was trimmed by 4 bases and the J gene end by 1 base; junction bases not matched to a gene: 10. CDR3 nucleotide sequence: TGTGCCAGCAGTTCCTCCCCCGGGACTAGCGGCGGCACAGATACGCAGTATTTT. It is translated as CASSSSPGTSGGTDTQYF.

A few counts support this clonotype. The V and J genes are TRBV2 and TRBJ2-7; D gene uncertain. The CDR3 length is 16 residues. V was trimmed by 8 bases and J by 2 bases, leaving 22 bases between them. Germline values: CDR1 SNHLY, CDR2 FYNNEI. This CDR3 is CASRRQDAGSPYEQYV. In DNA form, the CDR3 reads TGTGCCAGCCGCCGACAAGATGCCGGGTCACCCTACGAGCAGTACGTC.

This rearrangement joins TRBV5-1 to TRBJ2-2; D possibly uses TRBD1 or TRBD2 (6 bases each). Deletions cut 0 bases from V and 5 bases from J, with 14 bases between. The CDR3 extends over 16 amino acids. CDR1 is SGHRS and CDR2 is YFSETQ in the germline V gene. This chain's CDR3 is CASSLATGAITGELFF. The CDR3 DNA reads as TGCGCCAGCAGCTTGGCCACGGGGGCAATTACCGGGGAGCTGTTTTTT.

This clonotype has ten or more counts. This rearrangement joins TRBV11-1 to TRBJ1-1, with 9 bases fitting TRBD1. The V gene's germline CDR1 is SGHAT and CDR2 FQDESV (reference sequence). With V trimmed by 5 bases and J by 7 bases, 8 bases remained unmatched. The CDR3 sequence is 14 residues long. Written as DNA, the CDR3 is TGTGCCAGCAGCGGGAATCCGGGACAGGGTGAAGCTTTCTTT. Protein sequence: CASSGNPGQGEAFF.

J is TRBJ1-1 and V is TRBV27; the D is unclear. Germline loops: CDR1 MNHEY, CDR2 SMNVEV (reference sequence). Between the trimmed V and J ends, which lost 5 bases and 1 base, there was a span of 8 bases. The CDR3 covers 13 residues. Written as DNA, the CDR3 is TGTGCCAGCAGTCCCTTGGGGAACACTGAAGCTTTCTTT. As protein: CASSPLGNTEAFF.